This TCR beta chain was retrieved from a study of CD8 T cells in ankylosing spondylitis. Germline values: CDR1 DFQATT, CDR2 SNEGSKA (reference sequence). This CDR3 is built from 17 residues. With 6 bases clipped from V and 4 bases from J, the junction kept 15 bases outside the gene matches. With regard to this clonotype: What it binds is not known.

Libraries for TCR beta were made by quantitative 5'-RACE with molecular barcodes. TCRdb recomputed calls from the 5' RACE reads with MiXCR, one row per CDR3 protein. In the table there are about 110,000 distinct CDR3 sequences, around 24% of which are singletons. Points from the study as a whole: Reported data indicate significant enrichment of disease-linked clones within matched ankylosing spondylitis synovial fluid.

The chain has TRBV20-1 and TRBJ2-7; 13 positions agree with TRBD2. This TCR was recovered from a male donor with ankylosing spondylitis. The material sequenced was synovial fluid, either unsorted or a sorted T cell fraction (not recorded which). The CDR3 protein is CSAYRPRTSGRNYEQYF. As DNA, the CDR3 is TGCAGTGCCTACCGCCCCCGGACTAGCGGGAGAAATTACGAGCAGTACTTC.